This entry concerns a single T cell receptor (beta chain). As yet, its antigen is unknown. The entry originates in a study of T cell responses to AZD1222 COVID-19 vaccine. General study results and limits: Without day 14 samples, only post-peak T cell repertoires were studied. Variant regions that are unmutated are reportedly the target of nearly half of spike-specific TCRs. The donors showed a predominance of white British ancestry and of females, with possible underestimation of clonal diversity. Across the whole spike, CD4 TCRs peaked at regions 160-218 and 743-854.

Assay: immunoSEQ multiplex PCR; the TCRdb copy retains only in-frame clones and omits some. This sample has 120,000 to 150,000 clones, with 70% to 90% found just once. This CDR3 is 13 amino acids long. Germline V lookup: CDR1 SQVTM, CDR2 ANQGSEA. Trimming left V 2 bases short and J 3 bases short, with 8 bases between. This chain links TRBV29-1 with TRBJ2-1, with D perhaps assigned TRBD1 or TRBD2 (5 bases each). The TCR comes from an adult in good health. Material: peripheral blood, obtained on day 0 of AZD1222 vaccination. The CDR3 DNA reads TGCAGCGTTGAATGGGGGATCTACAATGAGCAGTTCTTC. This codes for CSVEWGIYNEQFF.